The source of this T cell receptor (beta chain) is a study of molecular identifiers for immune sequencing clone quantification. Study-wide results and caveats: Clones above 20 RNA copies contained over 99% of effector molecules and under 1% of naive molecules.

CDR1 is LGHNA and CDR2 is YSLEER in the germline V gene. This CDR3 is 15 amino acids long. Trimming stripped 3 bases from V and 8 bases from J, with 19 bases between. This clonotype occurred a few times. No antigen is known for it. Methods described previously, with TCR primers listed, were used for bulk TCR libraries. TCRdb re-analysed the PCR reads in MiXCR, keeping a single row per CDR3 protein. The sample includes about 630,000 distinct CDR3 sequences, over 25% of them seen just once. Sorting isolated naive CD8 T cells as CD8+CD4-CCR7+CD45RA+ events. This TCR came from a human donor in good health. Some libraries in this study had Jurkat cell RNA spiked in. The sample consisted of naive CD8+ T cells from blood, with Jurkat cell RNA spiked in. Subset of the sample: FACS-sorted CD8+CD4-CCR7+CD45RA+ naive T cells. This chain links TRBV4-3 with TRBJ1-1; D call uncertain. This chain's CDR3 is CASSHTSDGDFEAFF. The CDR3 coding sequence is TGCGCCAGCAGCCACACTTCGGACGGTGACTTCGAAGCTTTCTTT.